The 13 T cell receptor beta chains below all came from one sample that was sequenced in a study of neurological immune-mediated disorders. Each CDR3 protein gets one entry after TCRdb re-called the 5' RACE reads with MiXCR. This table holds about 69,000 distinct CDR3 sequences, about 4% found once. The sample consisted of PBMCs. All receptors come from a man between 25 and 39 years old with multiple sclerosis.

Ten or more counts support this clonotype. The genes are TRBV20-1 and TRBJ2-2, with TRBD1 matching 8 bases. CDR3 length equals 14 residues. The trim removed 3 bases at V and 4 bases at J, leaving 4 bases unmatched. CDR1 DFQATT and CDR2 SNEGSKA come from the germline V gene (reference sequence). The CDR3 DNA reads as TGCAGTGCTAGGGCAGGGGGCGGCACCGGGGAGCTGTTTTTT. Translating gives CSARAGGGTGELFF.

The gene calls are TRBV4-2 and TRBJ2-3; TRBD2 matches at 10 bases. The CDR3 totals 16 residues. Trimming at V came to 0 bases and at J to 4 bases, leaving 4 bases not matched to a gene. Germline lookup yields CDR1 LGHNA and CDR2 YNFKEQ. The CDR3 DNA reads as TGTGCCAGCAGCCAAGAGTTGAGCGGGGGGGCAGATACGCAGTATTTT. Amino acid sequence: CASSQELSGGADTQYF.

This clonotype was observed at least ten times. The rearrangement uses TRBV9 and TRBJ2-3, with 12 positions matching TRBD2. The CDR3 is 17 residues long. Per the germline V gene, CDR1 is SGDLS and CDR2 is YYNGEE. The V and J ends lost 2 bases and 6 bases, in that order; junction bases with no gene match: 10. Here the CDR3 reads CASSVIPSGGAGDTQYF. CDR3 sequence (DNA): TGTGCCAGCAGCGTTATTCCTAGCGGGGGGGCAGGGGATACGCAGTATTTT.

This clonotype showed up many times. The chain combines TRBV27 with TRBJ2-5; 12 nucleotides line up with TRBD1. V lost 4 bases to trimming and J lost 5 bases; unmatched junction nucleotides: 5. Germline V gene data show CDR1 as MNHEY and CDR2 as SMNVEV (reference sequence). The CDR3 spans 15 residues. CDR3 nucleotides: TGTGCCAGCAGTTCTGGGACAGGGGGCGTTGAGACCCAGTACTTC. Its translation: CASSSGTGGVETQYF.

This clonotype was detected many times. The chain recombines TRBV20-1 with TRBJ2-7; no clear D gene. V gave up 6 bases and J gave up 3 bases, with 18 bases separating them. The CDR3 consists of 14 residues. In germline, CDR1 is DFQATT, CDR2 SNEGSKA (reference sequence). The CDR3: CSALSNPDGYEQYF. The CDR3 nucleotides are TGCAGTGCATTAAGCAATCCGGACGGCTACGAGCAGTACTTC.

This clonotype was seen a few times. CDR3: CASSYDSTEAFF. DNA for the CDR3: TGTGCCAGCAGTTACGACAGTACTGAAGCTTTCTTT. This chain links TRBV6-2 or TRBV6-3 with TRBJ1-1; D perhaps matches TRBD1 (5 bases). V lost 2 bases and J lost 5, with 6 bases in between. Germline V CDR1 and CDR2: MNHEY, SVGEGT. The CDR3 spans 12 residues.

In DNA form, the CDR3 reads TGTGCCAGCAGTTACTCCGCGACAGGGGCCTACGAGCAGTACTTC. Translation gives CASSYSATGAYEQYF. The J gene is TRBJ2-7, the V gene TRBV6-2 or TRBV6-3, with TRBD1 matching over 8 bases. CDR3 length equals 15 residues. The V segment lost 0 bases and the J segment 2 bases; nucleotides outside the gene matches: 3. From germline, CDR1 is MNHEY and CDR2 SVGEGT.

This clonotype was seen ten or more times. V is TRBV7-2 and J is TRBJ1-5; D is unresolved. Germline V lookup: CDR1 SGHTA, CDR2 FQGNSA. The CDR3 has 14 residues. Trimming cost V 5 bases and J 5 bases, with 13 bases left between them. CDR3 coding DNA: TGTGCCAGCAGCCGGGTAGGCCAAGATCAGCCCCAGCATTTT. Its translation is CASSRVGQDQPQHF.

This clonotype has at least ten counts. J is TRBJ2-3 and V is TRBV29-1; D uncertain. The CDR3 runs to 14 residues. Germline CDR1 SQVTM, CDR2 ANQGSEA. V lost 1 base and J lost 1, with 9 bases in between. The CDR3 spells CSVEGGTGTDTQYF. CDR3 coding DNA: TGCAGCGTTGAAGGCGGAACCGGCACAGATACGCAGTATTTT.

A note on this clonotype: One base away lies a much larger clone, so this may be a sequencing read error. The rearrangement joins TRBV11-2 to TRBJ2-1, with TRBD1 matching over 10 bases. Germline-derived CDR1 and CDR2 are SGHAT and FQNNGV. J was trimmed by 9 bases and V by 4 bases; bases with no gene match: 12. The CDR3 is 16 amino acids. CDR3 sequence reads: CASSSGTGTGDTEQFF. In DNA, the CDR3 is TGTGCCAGCAGCTCGGGGACCGGGACAGGGGACACTGAGCAGTTCTTC.

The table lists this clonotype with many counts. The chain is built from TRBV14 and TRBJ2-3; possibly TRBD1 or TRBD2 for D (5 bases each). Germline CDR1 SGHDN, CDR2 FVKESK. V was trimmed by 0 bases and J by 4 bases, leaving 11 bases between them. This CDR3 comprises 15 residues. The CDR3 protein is CASSQDLGAADTQYF. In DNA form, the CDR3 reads TGTGCCAGCAGCCAAGATCTCGGGGCAGCAGATACGCAGTATTTT.

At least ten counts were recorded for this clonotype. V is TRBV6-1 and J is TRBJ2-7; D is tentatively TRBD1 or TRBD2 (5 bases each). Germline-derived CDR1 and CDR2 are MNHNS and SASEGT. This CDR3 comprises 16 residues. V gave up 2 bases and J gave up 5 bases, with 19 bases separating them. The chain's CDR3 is CASSENTGTFNDEQYF. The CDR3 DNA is TGTGCCAGCAGTGAAAATACCGGGACCTTCAACGACGAGCAGTACTTC.

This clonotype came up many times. In nucleotides, the CDR3 is TGTGCCACCAGTGAACCCACTAACTATGGCTACACCTTC. Amino acid sequence: CATSEPTNYGYTF. The J gene is TRBJ1-2, the V gene TRBV24-1; D unclear. Trimming took 4 bases from V and 0 from J, leaving 5 bases between them. The CDR3 extends over 13 amino acids. From germline, CDR1 is KGHDR and CDR2 SFDVKD.